This T cell receptor beta chain was recovered during a study of response to subunit inactivated influenza vaccine. Study-level results: Every seasonal influenza vaccination brings in few new T cells, the authors suggested.

About this clonotype: The target antigen is unknown.

A single record per CDR3 protein comes from TCRdb applying MiXCR to the RT-PCR reads. The table includes a few hundred thousand distinct CDR3 sequences, 22% detected once. The clonotype was recovered from a man aged 50 to 75 who received an inactivated influenza vaccine. Sequenced here: PBMCs from blood, sampled roughly 20 months after vaccination.

CDR3 in DNA: TGCAGTGCCGACTCGGGACAGGGAAACTATGGCTACACCTTC. This sequence encodes CSADSGQGNYGYTF. The chain carries TRBV20-1 and TRBJ1-2; 9 positions match TRBD1. The CDR3 length is 14 residues. Per the germline V gene, CDR1 is DFQATT and CDR2 is SNEGSKA (reference sequence). V was clipped by 6 bases and J by 2 bases; unmatched bases: 7.